This T cell receptor beta chain originates from a study of CD8 T cell repertoires and HIV-1 epitope variants. Study at large: T cells were stimulated with Twenty-five Gag and Nef peptides separately. Separate from the cultures, 1M uncultured T cells served as baseline. Controls were a CMV, EBV and flu peptide pool, Ebola AY9 negative control, and no-peptide well.

Study observations and caveats: Of about 10 antigen-specific beta clonotypes, more than 5 appeared to cross-react with escape variants.

TCRdb keeps only in-frame clones here, not all; method: immunoSEQ multiplex PCR. The table has fewer than 6,000 clones, 64% seen once. There are 14 residues in the CDR3. Trimming shortened V by 6 bases and J by 3 bases, and 12 bases separated the two germline ends. Looked up from germline, CDR1 is SGHAT and CDR2 is FQNNGV. This clone is a singleton in its sample. What it binds is unknown. The V and J genes are TRBV11-2 and TRBJ2-1, with D perhaps matching TRBD1 (6 bases). Sequenced input: cultured CD8+ T cells derived from PBMCs. The receptor was derived from a male donor with HIV. In DNA form, the CDR3 reads TGTGCCAGCAGTTCCGGGACAAACTACAATGAGCAGTTCTTC. Its protein is CASSSGTNYNEQFF. The whole variable domain, filled in from reference TRBV11-2 and TRBJ2-1, reads EAGVAQSPRYKIIEKRQSVAFWCNPISGHATLYWYQQILGQGPKLLIQFQNNGVVDDSQLPKDRFSAERLKGVDSTLKIQPAKLEDSAVYLCASSSGTNYNEQFFGPGTRLTVL.